Each of the 26 T cell receptor beta chains below was sequenced from the same sample in a study of radiotherapy plus CTLA-4 blockade in lung cancer. Clones were read by immunoSEQ multiplex PCR, and TCRdb kept only the in-frame ones, dropping some. The table shows approximately 48,000 clones, with about four fifths occurring only once. The sample here was peripheral blood, taken from a patient treated with radiotherapy plus ipilimumab. These TCRs come from a human donor with non-small cell lung cancer whose response to radiotherapy plus ipilimumab could not be evaluated.

This clone was seen a handful of times. J is TRBJ1-3 and V is TRBV15; D unresolved. Germline V lookup: CDR1 LNHNV, CDR2 YYDKDF (reference sequence). The germline V and J ends were trimmed by 0 bases and 7 bases, with 10 bases remaining between them. This CDR3 comprises 14 residues. CDR3 protein: CATSRDIARNTIYF. In DNA, the CDR3 is TGTGCCACCAGCAGAGATATAGCACGGAACACCATATATTTT.

In DNA form, the CDR3 reads TGTGCGAGTCGAGGCGCCGGGGAGCTGTTTTTT. Its translation is CASRGAGELFF. The rearrangement links TRBV19 to TRBJ2-2; D gene uncertain. Looked up from germline, CDR1 is LNHDA and CDR2 is SQIVND (reference sequence). CDR3 length equals 11 residues.

About this clone: Germline and junction disagree at one end, which may indicate a read error. CDR3 DNA: TGTGCTAGCAGCTCCCCCCGGACTAGCGATACAGGCCAAGAGACCCAGTACTTC. Encoded protein: CASSSPRTSDTGQETQYF. This chain uses TRBV7-7 with TRBJ2-5, with 9 bases lining up with TRBD2. This CDR3 spans 18 amino acids. In germline, CDR1 is SSHAT, CDR2 FNYEAQ (reference sequence).

V and J are TRBV29-1 and TRBJ2-2; D is undetermined. Trimming removed 6 bases from V and 0 bases from J, with 14 bases in between. The V gene's germline CDR1 is SQVTM and CDR2 ANQGSEA. CDR3 length: 15 residues. CDR3 sequence (DNA): TGCAGCGTCCAGTGGTTAGAGGCGAACACCGGGGAGCTGTTTTTT. Translating it yields CSVQWLEANTGELFF.

The chain couples TRBV4-1 to TRBJ2-1, with 11 nucleotides matching TRBD2. The CDR3 totals 14 residues. With 1 base clipped from V and 8 bases from J, the junction kept 1 base outside the gene matches. The germline V gene has CDR1 MGHRA and CDR2 YSYEKL. CDR3 nucleotides: TGCGCCAGCAGCCAAGTACTAGCGGGAGATGAGCAGTTCTTC. Its protein is CASSQVLAGDEQFF.

V usage is TRBV7-2 and J usage is TRBJ2-7, with TRBD1 matching 8 bases. The CDR3 consists of 15 residues. V was pared by 5 bases and J by 7 bases, with 13 bases of the junction left unmatched. Looked up from germline, CDR1 is SGHTA and CDR2 is FQGNSA. CDR3 region: CASSPEDRALREQYF. The CDR3 DNA sequence: TGTGCCAGCAGCCCCGAGGACAGGGCACTGCGGGAGCAGTACTTC.

The rearrangement uses TRBV18 and TRBJ1-2, with TRBD1 as a possible D gene (6 bases). Germline loops: CDR1 KGHSH, CDR2 LQKENI. The CDR3 runs 15 residues. V gave up 3 bases and J gave up 7 bases, with 18 bases separating them. CDR3 sequence (DNA): TGTGCCAGCTCACCCTCCCGGAACAGGGCGAGTGGCTACACCTTC. It encodes CASSPSRNRASGYTF.

This clone was seen a few times. V and J are TRBV29-1 and TRBJ1-2, with TRBD1 identical over 9 bases. Trimming removed 1 base from V and 8 bases from J; junction bases left unmatched: 2. This CDR3 is 12 amino acids long. Germline lookup yields CDR1 SQVTM and CDR2 ANQGSEA. The CDR3 reads CSVEGQGVGYTF. The CDR3, as DNA: TGCAGCGTTGAAGGACAGGGGGTCGGCTACACCTTC.

The chain combines TRBV7-3 with TRBJ1-1, with TRBD1 identical over 7 bases. This CDR3 contains 14 residues. V lost 5 bases, J lost 5 bases, and 8 bases stayed unmatched. Germline V gene lookup returns CDR1 SGHTA and CDR2 FQGTGA. CDR3 DNA sequence: TGTGCCAGCAGCCCCACCGGGACAGAGACTGAAGCTTTCTTT. This gives the protein CASSPTGTETEAFF. The variable domain in full, with the rest retrieved from reference TRBV7-3 and TRBJ1-1, is GAGVSQTPSNKVTEKGKYVELRCDPISGHTALYWYRQSLGQGPEFLIYFQGTGAADDSGLPNDRFFAVRPEGSVSTLKIQRTERGDSAVYLCASSPTGTETEAFFGQGTRLTVV.

The chain joins TRBV5-6 to TRBJ2-7; TRBD1 might be the D (6 bases). The V end lost 2 bases, the J end lost 2 bases, and 11 bases lay between the germline ends. CDR1 is SGHDT, CDR2 YYEEEE, per germline. The CDR3 is 14 amino acids. The CDR3 loop is CASSFVGGPYEQYF. In nucleotides, the CDR3 is TGTGCCAGCAGCTTCGTAGGGGGACCCTACGAGCAGTACTTC.

This clone has only a few counts. V and J are TRBV5-1 and TRBJ1-3; no clear D. Trimming left V 4 bases short and J 0 bases short, with 14 bases between. The CDR3 is 16 amino acids. Germline assignment: CDR1 SGHRS and CDR2 YFSETQ. CDR3 protein: CASSPNSGFSGNTIYF. The DNA of the CDR3 is TGCGCCAGCAGCCCAAACTCGGGGTTCTCTGGAAACACCATATATTTT.

The chain carries TRBV25-1 and TRBJ1-2; D ambiguous. The CDR3 is made up of 14 amino acids. Trimming cost V 4 bases and J 4 bases, with 13 bases left between them. Germline V gene lookup returns CDR1 MGHDK and CDR2 SYGVNS. CDR3 in amino acids: CASSVGGAFYGYTF. For the CDR3, the DNA is TGTGCCAGCAGTGTAGGCGGCGCGTTCTATGGCTACACCTTC.

This chain joins TRBV7-3 and TRBJ2-3, with TRBD2 matching 7 bases. The J segment lost 0 bases and the V segment lost 1 base, leaving 10 bases of the junction unmatched. Germline CDR1 reads SGHTA; CDR2 reads FQGTGA. The CDR3 runs to 18 residues. The CDR3 DNA reads as TGTGCCAGCAGCTTAAGATATCTTGCGGGAGATAGCACAGATACGCAGTATTTT. It yields the protein CASSLRYLAGDSTDTQYF.

This chain links TRBV28 with TRBJ1-1; 8 nucleotides agree with TRBD1. Germline-derived CDR1 and CDR2 are MDHEN and SYDVKM. The CDR3 runs 16 residues. V shed 2 bases, J shed 5 bases, and the junction held 10 bases outside the gene matches. The DNA for the CDR3 is TGTGCCAGCAGTTTAAATAATCCAGGGGGCAATACTGAAGCTTTCTTT. This encodes CASSLNNPGGNTEAFF.

CDR3: CASSSTGLAADNEQFF. The CDR3, as DNA: TGTGCCAGCAGCTCAACAGGACTAGCGGCCGACAATGAGCAGTTCTTC. This chain joins TRBV7-2 and TRBJ2-1; 10 bases align to TRBD2. Germline V lookup: CDR1 SGHTA, CDR2 FQGNSA. The length of the CDR3 is 16 residues. The junction had 8 bases not matched to a gene; V was cut back by 4 bases and J by 5 bases.

This chain uses TRBV5-5 with TRBJ2-1; the match to TRBD1 covers 10 bases. Germline V gene data show CDR1 as SGHKS and CDR2 as YYEKEE (reference sequence). The CDR3 has 20 amino acids. J was trimmed by 5 bases and V by 4 bases; bases with no gene match: 21. The CDR3 spells CASSPRTGGFSWAPHNEQFF. DNA for the CDR3: TGTGCCAGCAGCCCTCGGACAGGGGGTTTTTCATGGGCACCACACAATGAGCAGTTCTTC.

This clone was recorded a few times. The chain uses TRBV4-1 and TRBJ1-1; 8 bases are a match to TRBD1. The CDR3 covers 15 residues. Germline V CDR1 and CDR2: MGHRA, YSYEKL. The V gene end was trimmed by 3 bases and the J gene end by 1 base; junction bases not matched to a gene: 4. The CDR3 region has the DNA TGCGCCAGCAGCCACACGGACAGGGCGAACACTGAAGCTTTCTTT. Amino acids: CASSHTDRANTEAFF.

V gene TRBV11-2 combines with J gene TRBJ1-1, with D tentatively TRBD1 (5 bases). Trimming left V 2 bases short and J 6 bases short, with 28 bases between. This CDR3 is built from 19 residues. Germline V gene lookup returns CDR1 SGHAT and CDR2 FQNNGV. The CDR3 sequence: CASSLRGTGSRRERAEAFF. The CDR3 DNA is TGTGCCAGCAGCTTACGGGGGACCGGGAGCCGAAGGGAGCGGGCTGAAGCTTTCTTT.

The chain recombines TRBV11-1 with TRBJ2-1; D possibly corresponds to TRBD2 (5 bases). The germline V gene has CDR1 SGHAT and CDR2 FQDESV (reference sequence). V lost 3 bases and J lost 8, with 14 bases in between. This CDR3 contains 14 residues. The CDR3 nucleotides read TGTGCCAGCAGCTTCGGGGAGTCCAGCGATGAGCAGTTCTTC. It yields the protein CASSFGESSDEQFF. Variable domain in full (rest from reference TRBV11-1 and TRBJ2-1): EAEVAQSPRYKITEKSQAVAFWCDPISGHATLYWYRQILGQGPELLVQFQDESVVDDSQLPKDRFSAERLKGVDSTLKIQPAELGDSAMYLCASSFGESSDEQFFGPGTRLTVL.

This clone was detected once. The chain combines TRBV5-1 with TRBJ2-7, with 7 bases lining up with TRBD2. Per germline, CDR1 SGHRS and CDR2 YFSETQ. This CDR3 contains 15 residues. The junction had 15 bases not matched to a gene; V was cut back by 6 bases and J by 6 bases. The CDR3 spells CASTKGEGGSREQYF. The CDR3 coding sequence is TGCGCCAGCACCAAAGGGGAGGGAGGAAGCCGCGAGCAGTACTTC.

The V call is TRBV5-4, the J call TRBJ2-7, with TRBD2 matching over 13 bases. CDR3 length equals 17 residues. Trimming cost V 6 bases and J 7 bases; bases outside gene matches: 16. Germline V CDR1 and CDR2: SGHNT, YYREEE (reference sequence). For the CDR3, the DNA is TGTGCCAGCACACAACTAGCGGGAGGGCCTGGAATTAAGGAGCAGTACTTC. Its translation is CASTQLAGGPGIKEQYF.

This CDR3 is CASSPNNGPLHF. In DNA, the CDR3 is TGTGCCAGCAGCCCGAACAATGGACCCCTCCACTTT. The rearrangement uses TRBV2 and TRBJ1-6; D remains unclear. Germline CDR1 and CDR2: SNHLY and FYNNEI. The V and J ends lost 6 bases and 12 bases respectively, with 12 bases between them. The CDR3 has 12 amino acids.

This rearrangement joins TRBV7-9 to TRBJ1-2, with D unclear. Per germline, CDR1 SEHNR and CDR2 FQNEAQ (reference sequence). Trimming removed 11 bases at V and 5 bases at J, with 15 bases between. CDR3 length equals 12 residues. Written as DNA, the CDR3 is TGTGCCGGAGCGGTTTCAGAGTATGGCTACACCTTC. Amino acids: CAGAVSEYGYTF.

This clone is a singleton in its sample. The chain is built from TRBV5-1 and TRBJ2-7, with 12 positions matching TRBD2. The ends lost 3 bases at V and 5 bases at J; junction bases unmatched: 6. Looked up from germline, CDR1 is SGHRS and CDR2 is YFSETQ. This CDR3 is 15 amino acids long. The CDR3: CASSSGLAGFDEQYF. CDR3 nucleotides: TGCGCCAGCAGCTCCGGACTAGCGGGATTCGACGAGCAGTACTTC.

The chain uses TRBV4-2 and TRBJ2-7; TRBD2 matches at 8 bases. The CDR3 runs 15 residues. Per the germline V gene, CDR1 is LGHNA and CDR2 is YNFKEQ. V shed 0 bases, J shed 5 bases, and the junction held 6 bases outside the gene matches. CDR3 DNA sequence: TGTGCCAGCAGCCAAGATTTGCGGGGGGTAAACGAGCAGTACTTC. This gives the protein CASSQDLRGVNEQYF.

The chain joins TRBV27 to TRBJ2-7, with TRBD2 identical over 11 bases. This CDR3 has 17 amino acids. Germline CDR1 MNHEY, CDR2 SMNVEV (reference sequence). The V gene end was trimmed by 2 bases and the J gene end by 3 bases; junction bases not matched to a gene: 9. CDR3 residues: CASSLPRLAGHNYEQYF. DNA of the CDR3: TGTGCCAGCAGTTTACCTAGACTAGCGGGACATAACTACGAGCAGTACTTC.